The 5 T cell receptor beta chains below come from one sample, sequenced in a study of T cell repertoires in cytomegalovirus infection. TCRdb called the reads again in MiXCR, with one record for every CDR3 protein. The profile shows 560,000 or so distinct CDR3 sequences, 15% to 20% of them singletons. Sequencing input: CD8+ T cells from PBMCs. Receptors originate from a human donor in good health (CMV status not recorded). Some clones in this sample may be carry-over from other donors' samples.

Comment on this clonotype: A much larger clone differs by one base, so this may be a read error. This likely comes from a read error, as the CDR3 has no conserved phenylalanine or tryptophan at its end. The chain combines TRBV27 with TRBJ2-1; 7 nucleotides line up with TRBD2. Losses at the gene ends were 3 bases for V and 5 bases for J; bases not matched to a gene: 4. CDR1 and CDR2 (germline): MNHEY, SMNVEV (reference sequence). The CDR3 length is 14 residues. In nucleotides, the CDR3 is TGTGCCAGCAGTTTCCGGACTAGTCACAATGAGCAGTTCTTA. Protein sequence: CASSFRTSHNEQFL.

The sample holds many counts of this clonotype. The V call is TRBV7-2, the J call TRBJ2-3; D call uncertain. V dropped 5 bases and J dropped 0 bases, with 9 bases sitting between them. The CDR3 totals 14 residues. From germline, CDR1 is SGHTA and CDR2 FQGNSA. In DNA form, the CDR3 reads TGTGCCAGCAGCCCCAGCTTAAGCACAGATACGCAGTATTTT. It codes for CASSPSLSTDTQYF.

The rearrangement joins TRBV9 to TRBJ2-1; D possibly corresponds to TRBD2 (6 bases). Germline lookup yields CDR1 SGDLS and CDR2 YYNGEE. The V and J ends lost 4 bases and 7 bases respectively, with 18 bases between them. This CDR3 has 15 amino acids. Here the CDR3 reads CASSLVGTGGNEQFF. The CDR3 bases are TGTGCCAGCAGCTTAGTAGGAACAGGAGGGAATGAGCAGTTCTTC.

This sequence joins TRBV27 and TRBJ1-5; D uncertain. Trimming stripped 1 base from V and 9 bases from J, with 13 bases between. Per the germline V gene, CDR1 is MNHEY and CDR2 is SMNVEV (reference sequence). The CDR3 contains 14 residues. CDR3 residues: CASSLLGPMGPQHF. The CDR3 nucleotides read TGTGCCAGCAGTTTATTGGGCCCCATGGGGCCCCAGCATTTT.

This clonotype has a handful of counts. This chain joins TRBV29-1 and TRBJ2-2; a weak D match, TRBD2 (5 bases). V was clipped by 1 base and J by 5 bases, with 8 bases between them. The CDR3 is 13 amino acids. CDR1 and CDR2 (germline): SQVTM, ANQGSEA. In DNA, the CDR3 is TGCAGCGTTGAAGGAGGCGGGACCGGGGAGCTGTTTTTT. Translating gives CSVEGGGTGELFF.